This T cell receptor beta chain emerged from a study of blood T cell repertoires in COVID-19. Study in general: Samples of COVID-19 (acute and convalescent) were obtained from the United States, Italy and Spain. T cells, B-cell-depleted T cells, or PBMCs supplied cDNA or gDNA.

Per the authors' pipeline: Estimation of nucleated cell counts was performed using reference gene primer amplification. Sequencing was performed with immunoSEQ multiplex PCR; in TCRdb, only in-frame clones are kept and a portion is missing. Clone size and V and J calls were adopted from that table, with D and trimming inferred from the DNA. Among tens of thousands of clones, under 90% were seen once, and the ten largest hold 9% to 13%. Looked up from germline, CDR1 is SGDLS and CDR2 is YYNGEE. J gave up 2 bases and V 4 bases, and 6 bases lay outside the gene matches. The CDR3 contains 15 residues. The table lists this clone with a count of one.

This chain uses TRBV9 with TRBJ2-7; the match to TRBD1 covers 10 bases. What was sequenced was peripheral blood. This clonotype was sampled from a man between 65 and 80 years old with acute or convalescent COVID-19. CDR3 sequence reads: CASSLGTGATYEQYF. The CDR3 nucleotides read TGTGCCAGCAGCCTAGGGACAGGGGCTACCTACGAGCAGTACTTC.